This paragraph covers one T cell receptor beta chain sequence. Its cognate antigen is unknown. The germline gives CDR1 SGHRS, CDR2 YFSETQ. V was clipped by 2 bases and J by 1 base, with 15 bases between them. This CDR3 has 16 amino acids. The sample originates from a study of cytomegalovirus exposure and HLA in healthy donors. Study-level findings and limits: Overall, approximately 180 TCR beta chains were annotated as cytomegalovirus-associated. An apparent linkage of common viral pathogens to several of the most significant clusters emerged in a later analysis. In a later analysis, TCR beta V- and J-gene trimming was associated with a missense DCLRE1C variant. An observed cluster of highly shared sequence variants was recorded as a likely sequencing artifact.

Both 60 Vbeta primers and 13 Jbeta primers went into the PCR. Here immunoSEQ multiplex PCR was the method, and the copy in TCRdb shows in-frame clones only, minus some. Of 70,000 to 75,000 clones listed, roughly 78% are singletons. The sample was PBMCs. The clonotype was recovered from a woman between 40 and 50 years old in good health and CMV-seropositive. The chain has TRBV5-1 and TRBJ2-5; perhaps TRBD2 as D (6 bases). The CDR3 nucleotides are TGCGCCAGCAGCTTTCAGCGGGCTACCCTCCAAGAGACCCAGTACTTC. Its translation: CASSFQRATLQETQYF.